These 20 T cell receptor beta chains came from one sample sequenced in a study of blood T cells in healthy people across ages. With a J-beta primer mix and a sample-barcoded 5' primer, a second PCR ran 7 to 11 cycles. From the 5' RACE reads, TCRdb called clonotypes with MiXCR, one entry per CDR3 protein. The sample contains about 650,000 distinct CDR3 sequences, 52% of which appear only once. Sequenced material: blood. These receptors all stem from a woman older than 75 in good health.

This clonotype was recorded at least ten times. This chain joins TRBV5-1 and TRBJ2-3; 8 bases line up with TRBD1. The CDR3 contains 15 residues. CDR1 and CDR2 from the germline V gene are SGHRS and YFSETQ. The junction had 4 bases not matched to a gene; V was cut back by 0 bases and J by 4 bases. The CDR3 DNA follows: TGCGCCAGCAGCTTGGTAGCAGGGGGCGCAGATACGCAGTATTTT. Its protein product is CASSLVAGGADTQYF.

In DNA, the CDR3 is TGTGCCAGCAGTTTTGCAAGGGAAGATGAAGCTTTCTTT. Its translation is CASSFAREDEAFF. The rearrangement joins TRBV12-3 or TRBV12-4 to TRBJ1-1; D gene unclear. V dropped 3 bases and J dropped 7 bases, with 12 bases sitting between them. The CDR3 has 13 amino acids.

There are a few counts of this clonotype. In DNA, the CDR3 is TGTGCCAGCAGCCGCCAGGGACTTTACAATGAGCAGTACTTC. It is translated as CASSRQGLYNEQYF. The chain joins TRBV7-2 to TRBJ2-1; D possibly corresponds to TRBD2 (6 bases). The DNA matches TRBJ2-7 better at its end, which makes the J call doubtful. The CDR3 sequence is 14 residues long. Germline assignment: CDR1 SGHTA and CDR2 FQGNSA.

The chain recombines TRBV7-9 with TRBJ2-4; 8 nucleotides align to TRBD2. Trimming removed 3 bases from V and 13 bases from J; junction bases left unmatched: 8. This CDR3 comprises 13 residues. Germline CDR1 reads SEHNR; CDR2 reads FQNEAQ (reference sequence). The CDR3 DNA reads TGTGCCAGCAGCTTCCCGGGGGGGCGGGAGCAGTACTTC. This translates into CASSFPGGREQYF. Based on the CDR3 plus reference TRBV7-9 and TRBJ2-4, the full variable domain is DTGVSQNPRHKITKRGQNVTFRCDPISEHNRLYWYRQTLGQGPEFLTYFQNEAQLEKSRLLSDRFSAERPKGSFSTLEIQRTEQGDSAMYLCASSFPGGREQYFGAGTRLSVL.

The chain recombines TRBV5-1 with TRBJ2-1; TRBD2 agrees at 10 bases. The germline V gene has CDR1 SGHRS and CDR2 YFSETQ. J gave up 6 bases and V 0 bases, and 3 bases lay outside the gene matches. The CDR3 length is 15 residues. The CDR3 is CASSLGVAGGNEQFF. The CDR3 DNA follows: TGCGCCAGCAGCTTGGGAGTAGCGGGGGGCAATGAGCAGTTCTTC.

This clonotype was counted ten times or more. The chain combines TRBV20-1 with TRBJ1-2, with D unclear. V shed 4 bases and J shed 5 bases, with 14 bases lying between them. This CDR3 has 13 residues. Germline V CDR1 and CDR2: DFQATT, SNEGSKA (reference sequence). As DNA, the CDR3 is TGCAGTGCTATAGGCGGAAGTAGATATGGCTACACCTTC. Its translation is CSAIGGSRYGYTF.

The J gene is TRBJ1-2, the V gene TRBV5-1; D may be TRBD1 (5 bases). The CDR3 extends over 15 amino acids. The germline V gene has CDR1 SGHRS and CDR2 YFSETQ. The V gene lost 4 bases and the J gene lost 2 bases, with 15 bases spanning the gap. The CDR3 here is CASSREQAKNYGYTF. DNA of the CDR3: TGCGCCAGCAGCCGCGAACAGGCGAAAAACTATGGCTACACCTTC.

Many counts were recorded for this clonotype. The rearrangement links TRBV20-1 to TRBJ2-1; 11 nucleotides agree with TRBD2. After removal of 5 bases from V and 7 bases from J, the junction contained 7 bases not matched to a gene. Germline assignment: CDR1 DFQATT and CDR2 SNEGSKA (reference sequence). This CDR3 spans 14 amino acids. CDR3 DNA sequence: TGCAGTGCTCCTGTAGCGGGAGGGGCAAATGAGCAGTTCTTC. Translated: CSAPVAGGANEQFF.

The CDR3 reads CATGRTGGSGANVLTF. The DNA for the CDR3 is TGTGCCACCGGTCGGACAGGGGGATCTGGGGCCAACGTCCTGACTTTC. The J gene is TRBJ2-6, the V gene TRBV24-1; 10 bases are a match to TRBD1. Germline lookup yields CDR1 KGHDR and CDR2 SFDVKD. The V gene end was trimmed by 9 bases and the J gene end by 1 base; junction bases not matched to a gene: 5. CDR3 length equals 16 residues.

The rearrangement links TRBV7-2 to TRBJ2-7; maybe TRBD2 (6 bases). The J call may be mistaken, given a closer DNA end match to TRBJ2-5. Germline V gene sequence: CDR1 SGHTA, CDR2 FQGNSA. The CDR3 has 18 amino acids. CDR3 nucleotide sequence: TGTGCCAGCAGCTTAGTTGTGGCTCACCGCGCTAGCGAAGAGACCCAGTACTTC. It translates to CASSLVVAHRASEETQYF.

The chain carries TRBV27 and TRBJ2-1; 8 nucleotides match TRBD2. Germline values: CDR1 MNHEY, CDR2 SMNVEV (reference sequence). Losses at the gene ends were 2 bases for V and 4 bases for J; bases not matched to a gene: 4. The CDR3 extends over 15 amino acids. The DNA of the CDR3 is TGTGCCAGCAGTTTAGGGCGGGGGGTTTACAATGAGCAGTTCTTC. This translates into CASSLGRGVYNEQFF.

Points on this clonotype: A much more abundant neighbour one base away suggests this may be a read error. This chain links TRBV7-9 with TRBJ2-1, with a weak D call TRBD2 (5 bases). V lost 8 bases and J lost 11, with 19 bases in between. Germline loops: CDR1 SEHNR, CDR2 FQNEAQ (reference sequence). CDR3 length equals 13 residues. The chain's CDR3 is CASCGLIGNKQFF. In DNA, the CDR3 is TGTGCCAGCTGCGGACTCATCGGGAATAAGCAGTTCTTC.

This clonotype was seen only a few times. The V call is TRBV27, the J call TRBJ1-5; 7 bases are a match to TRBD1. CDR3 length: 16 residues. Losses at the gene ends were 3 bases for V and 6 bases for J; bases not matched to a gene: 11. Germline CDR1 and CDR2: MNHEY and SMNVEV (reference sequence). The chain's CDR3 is CASSLVWGTAGQPQHF. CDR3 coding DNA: TGTGCCAGCAGTTTGGTCTGGGGGACAGCCGGTCAGCCCCAGCATTTT.

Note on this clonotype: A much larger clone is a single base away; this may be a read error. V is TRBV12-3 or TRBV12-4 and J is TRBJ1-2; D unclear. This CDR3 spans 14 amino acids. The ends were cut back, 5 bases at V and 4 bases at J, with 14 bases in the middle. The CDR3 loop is CASSVITAGYGYTF. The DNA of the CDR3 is TGTGCCAGCAGTGTAATAACGGCCGGCTATGGCTACACCTTC.

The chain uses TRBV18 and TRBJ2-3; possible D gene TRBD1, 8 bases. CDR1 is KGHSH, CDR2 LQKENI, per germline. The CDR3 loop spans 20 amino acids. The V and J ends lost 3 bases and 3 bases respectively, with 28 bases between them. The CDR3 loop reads CASSPTITLPGQGGTDTQYF. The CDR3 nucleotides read TGTGCCAGCTCACCCACCATAACCTTACCCGGACAGGGAGGGACAGATACGCAGTATTTT. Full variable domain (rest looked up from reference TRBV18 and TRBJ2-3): NAGVMQNPRHLVRRRGQEARLRCSPMKGHSHVYWYRQLPEEGLKFMVYLQKENIIDESGMPKERFSAEFPKEGPSILRIQQVVRGDSAAYFCASSPTITLPGQGGTDTQYFGPGTRLTVL.

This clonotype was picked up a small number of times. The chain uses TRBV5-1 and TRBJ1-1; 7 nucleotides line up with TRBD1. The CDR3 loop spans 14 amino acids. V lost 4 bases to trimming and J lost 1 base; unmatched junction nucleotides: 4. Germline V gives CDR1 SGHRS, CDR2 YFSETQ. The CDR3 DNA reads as TGCGCCAGCAGCATGGACAGGCCGAACACTGAAGCTTTCTTT. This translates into CASSMDRPNTEAFF. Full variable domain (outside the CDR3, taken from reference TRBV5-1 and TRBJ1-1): KAGVTQTPRYLIKTRGQQVTLSCSPISGHRSVSWYQQTPGQGLQFLFEYFSETQRNKGNFPGRFSGRQFSNSRSEMNVSTLELGDSALYLCASSMDRPNTEAFFGQGTRLTVV.

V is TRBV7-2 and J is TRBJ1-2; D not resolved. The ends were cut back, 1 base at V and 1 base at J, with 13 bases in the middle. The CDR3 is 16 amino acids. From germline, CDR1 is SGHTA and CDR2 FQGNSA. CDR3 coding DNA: TGTGCCAGCAGCTTAGGTGGGCACGGAGTTAACTATGGCTACACCTTC. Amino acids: CASSLGGHGVNYGYTF.

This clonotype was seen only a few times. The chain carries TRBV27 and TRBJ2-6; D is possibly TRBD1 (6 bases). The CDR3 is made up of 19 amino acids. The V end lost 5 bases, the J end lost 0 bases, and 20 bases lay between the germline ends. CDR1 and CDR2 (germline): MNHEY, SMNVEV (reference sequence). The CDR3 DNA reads TGTGCCAGCAGTCCTTACTCCGGGACATTCTCCTCTGGGGCCAACGTCCTGACTTTC. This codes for CASSPYSGTFSSGANVLTF. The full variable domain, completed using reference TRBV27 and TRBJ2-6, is EAQVTQNPRYLITVTGKKLTVTCSQNMNHEYMSWYRQDPGLGLRQIYYSMNVEVTDKGDVPEGYKVSRKEKRNFPLILESPSPNQTSLYFCASSPYSGTFSSGANVLTFGAGSRLTVL.

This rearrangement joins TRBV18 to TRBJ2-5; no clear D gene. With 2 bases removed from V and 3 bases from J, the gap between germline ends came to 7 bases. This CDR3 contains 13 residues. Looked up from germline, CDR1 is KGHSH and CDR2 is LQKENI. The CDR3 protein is CASSPSPEETQYF. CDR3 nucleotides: TGTGCCAGCTCACCAAGTCCTGAAGAGACCCAGTACTTC.

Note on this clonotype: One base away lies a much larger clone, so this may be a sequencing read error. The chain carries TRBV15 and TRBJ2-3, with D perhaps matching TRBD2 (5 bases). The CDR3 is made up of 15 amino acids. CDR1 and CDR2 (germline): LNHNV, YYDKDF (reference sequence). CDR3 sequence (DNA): TGTACCACCAGCAGAACTCTAGCAGATACAGATACGCAGTATTTT. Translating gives CTTSRTLADTDTQYF.